This TCR beta chain was recorded in a study of technical replicates of blood from a handful of donors. Generated by immunoSEQ multiplex PCR, the TCRdb table keeps only in-frame clones and is missing some. The sample has roughly 60,000 clones, 91% seen once; the top ten hold 3% to 4%. The J segment lost 7 bases and the V segment lost 3 bases, leaving 9 bases of the junction unmatched. CDR3 length equals 15 residues. Germline CDR1 and CDR2: SGHVS and FNYEAQ. Sequences were obtained from PBMCs. This sequence joins TRBV7-6 and TRBJ2-1; the match to TRBD2 covers 7 bases. The TCR was taken from a human donor in good health. Some clones in this sample may be carry-over from other donors' samples. This CDR3 reads CASSFLPGGGNEQFF. In DNA form, the CDR3 reads TGTGCCAGCAGCTTTCTACCGGGAGGAGGAAATGAGCAGTTCTTC. The whole variable domain, remainder taken from reference TRBV7-6 and TRBJ2-1, is GAGVSQSPRYKVTKRGQDVALRCDPISGHVSLYWYRQALGQGPEFLTYFNYEAQQDKSGLPNDRFSAERPEGSISTLTIQRTEQRDSAMYRCASSFLPGGGNEQFFGPGTRLTVL.